This T cell receptor beta chain was profiled in a study of shared T cell receptors in the human thymus. Using immunoSEQ multiplex PCR, the repertoire was profiled, and TCRdb retains in-frame clones only, with some absent. The data contain roughly 710,000 clones, roughly 88% of them singletons. The ends were cut back, 3 bases at V and 6 bases at J, with 24 bases in the middle. CDR3 length equals 18 residues. Germline V gives CDR1 SGHVS, CDR2 FQNEAQ. A further study also used this sample, focusing on human thymus T cells. This second study says: Samples came from healthy Finnish infants during open corrective cardiac surgery. Resections from corrective heart surgery provided thymus tissue. Thymic and blood repertoires appeared to show biased V and J gene usage. Related research described thymic repertoires that were highly overlapping among unrelated individuals.

Specimen: thymocytes. The rearrangement joins TRBV7-8 to TRBJ1-5, with D hard to call. This sequence originates from a girl younger than two with a congenital heart defect. The CDR3 loop is CASSFGSADSFGGQPQHF. CDR3 coding DNA: TGTGCCAGCAGCTTTGGGTCAGCGGATTCTTTTGGCGGTCAGCCCCAGCATTTT.